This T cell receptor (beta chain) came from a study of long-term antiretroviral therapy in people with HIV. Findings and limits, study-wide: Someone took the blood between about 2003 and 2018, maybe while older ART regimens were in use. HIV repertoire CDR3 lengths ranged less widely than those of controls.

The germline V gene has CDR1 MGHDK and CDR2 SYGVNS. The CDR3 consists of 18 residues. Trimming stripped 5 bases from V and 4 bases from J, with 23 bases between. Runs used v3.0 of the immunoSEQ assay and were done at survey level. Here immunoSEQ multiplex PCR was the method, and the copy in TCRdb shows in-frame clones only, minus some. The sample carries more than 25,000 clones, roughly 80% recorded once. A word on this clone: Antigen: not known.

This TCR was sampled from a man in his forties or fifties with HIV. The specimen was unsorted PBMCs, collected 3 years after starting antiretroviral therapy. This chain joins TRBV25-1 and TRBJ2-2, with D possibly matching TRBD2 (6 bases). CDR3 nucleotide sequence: TGTGCCAGCAGTCCCCCTGAGCGGGCCACCCTGGGCACCGGGGAGCTGTTTTTT. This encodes CASSPPERATLGTGELFF. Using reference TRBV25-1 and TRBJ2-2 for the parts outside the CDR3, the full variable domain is EADIYQTPRYLVIGTGKKITLECSQTMGHDKMYWYQQDPGMELHLIHYSYGVNSTEKGDLSSESTVSRIRTEHFPLTLESARPSHTSQYLCASSPPERATLGTGELFFGEGSRLTVL.